These T cell receptor beta chains were read from a single sample in a study of blood T cell repertoires in COVID-19. The repertoire was sequenced with immunoSEQ multiplex PCR; TCRdb's copy has only in-frame clones and lacks some. The table records 260,000 or so clones, about 87% of them present only once. Sequencing was carried out using peripheral blood. The receptors here all came from a human donor in a cohort sampled during active COVID-19. CDR3s include the opening cysteine and the closing phenylalanine or tryptophan. The order of the fields is D gene, V gene, clone size, J gene, CDR3 protein, CDR3 DNA. The D gene is left open where the match is weak. For some rows the clone size is stated as once, few or many, or as a class when expanded; others skip it.

>TRBD1|TRBV7-2|many|TRBJ1-2
CASSLRDRVSGYTF
TGTGCCAGCAGCTTACGGGACAGGGTCAGCGGCTACACCTTC
>TRBD1|TRBV7-8|-|TRBJ1-1
CASSFYRVGQGATEAFF
TGTGCCAGCAGCTTTTATCGGGTGGGACAGGGGGCAACTGAAGCTTTCTTT
>TRBD1|TRBV19|-|TRBJ2-1
CASSVGQGDVEQFF
TGTGCCAGTAGTGTTGGACAGGGTGACGTTGAGCAGTTCTTC
>-|TRBV19|-|TRBJ1-3
CASNRQYSGNTIYF
TGTGCCAGTAACCGACAATACTCTGGAAACACCATATATTTT
>TRBD1|TRBV5-1|-|TRBJ1-6
CASSLVEGAYNSPLHF
TGCGCCAGCAGCTTGGTCGAGGGGGCTTATAATTCACCCCTCCACTTT
>-|TRBV28|-|TRBJ1-2
CASSSNTLGDDGYTF
TGTGCCAGCAGTTCAAACACCCTCGGAGATGATGGCTACACCTTC
>TRBD1|TRBV4-1|-|TRBJ2-7
CASSQNRDRSNEQYF
TGCGCCAGCAGCCAAAACCGGGACAGATCCAACGAGCAGTACTTC
>TRBD1|TRBV10-1|-|TRBJ1-2
CASSPDRSSGYTF
TGCGCCAGCAGTCCGGACAGGTCTAGTGGCTACACCTTC
>TRBD2|TRBV7-6|-|TRBJ2-1
CASSLVGGRAYVYNEQFF
TGTGCCAGCAGCTTAGTGGGCGGGAGGGCCTACGTGTACAATGAGCAGTTCTTC
>-|TRBV5-8|-|TRBJ1-5
CASSLGAGSRQPQHF
TGTGCCAGCAGCTTGGGGGCAGGGTCAAGGCAGCCCCAGCATTTT
>TRBD1|TRBV12-5|-|TRBJ2-2
CASGLNPSVDRGGVTGELFF
TGTGCTAGTGGTTTGAACCCCTCCGTGGACAGGGGGGGGGTCACCGGGGAGCTGTTTTTT